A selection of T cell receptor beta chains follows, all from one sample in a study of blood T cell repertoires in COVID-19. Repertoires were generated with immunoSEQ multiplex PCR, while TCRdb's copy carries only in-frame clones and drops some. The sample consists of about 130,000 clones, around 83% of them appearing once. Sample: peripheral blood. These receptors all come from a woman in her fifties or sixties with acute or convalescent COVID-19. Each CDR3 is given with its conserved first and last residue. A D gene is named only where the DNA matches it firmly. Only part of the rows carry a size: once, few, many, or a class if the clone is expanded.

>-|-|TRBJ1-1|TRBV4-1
CASSEQEATGRVFAEAFF
TGCGCCAGCAGCGAACAAGAGGCAACCGGGAGGGTATTCGCTGAAGCTTTCTTT
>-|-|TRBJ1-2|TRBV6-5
CASKDSYYGYTF
TGTGCCAGCAAAGACAGTTACTATGGCTACACCTTC
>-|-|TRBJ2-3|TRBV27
CASSLTGWGTDTQYF
TGTGCCAGCAGTTTAACAGGTTGGGGCACAGATACGCAGTATTTT
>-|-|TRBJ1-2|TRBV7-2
CASSVNRGNYGYTF
TGTGCCAGCAGCGTAAATAGGGGGAACTATGGCTACACCTTC
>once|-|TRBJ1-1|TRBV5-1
CASSLVGGVNTEAFF
TGCGCCAGCAGCCTGGTGGGGGGAGTGAACACTGAAGCTTTCTTT
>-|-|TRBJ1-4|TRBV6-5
CASSYSGGNEKLFF
TGTGCCAGCAGTTACTCGGGAGGGAATGAAAAACTGTTTTTT
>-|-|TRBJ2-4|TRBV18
CASSPPGSDKNIQYF
TGTGCCAGCTCACCACCGGGTAGCGACAAAAACATTCAGTACTTC
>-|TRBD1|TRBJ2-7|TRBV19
CASSSRRPGGYEQYF
TGTGCCAGTAGTTCTCGCCGGCCAGGGGGCTACGAGCAGTACTTC
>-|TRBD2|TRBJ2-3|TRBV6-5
CASSRTSITDTQYF
TGTGCCAGCAGCCGGACTAGCATCACAGATACGCAGTATTTT
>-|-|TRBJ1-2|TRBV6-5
CASSTRQEPNYGYTF
TGTGCCAGCAGTACCCGACAGGAACCTAACTATGGCTACACCTTC
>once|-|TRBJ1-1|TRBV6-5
CASTGRTEAFF
TGTGCCAGCACAGGGCGCACTGAAGCTTTCTTT
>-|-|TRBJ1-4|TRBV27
CASSLTGTNEKLFF
TGTGCCAGCAGTTTGACAGGAACTAATGAAAAACTGTTTTTT
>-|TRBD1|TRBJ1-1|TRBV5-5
CASSEYHRGVAEAFF
TGTGCCAGCAGCGAGTACCACAGGGGCGTCGCTGAAGCTTTCTTT
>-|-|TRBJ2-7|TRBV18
CASSPTVYEQYF
TGTGCCAGCTCACCGACAGTCTACGAGCAGTACTTC
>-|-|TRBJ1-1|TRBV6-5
CASSTGIVAEAFF
TGTGCCAGCAGCACAGGGATTGTCGCTGAAGCTTTCTTT
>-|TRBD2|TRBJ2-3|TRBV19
CASSIGWTSGADTQYF
TGTGCCAGTAGTATAGGGTGGACTAGCGGGGCGGATACGCAGTATTTT
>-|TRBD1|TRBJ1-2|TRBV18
CASSPQQGWANYGYTF
TGTGCCAGCTCACCGCAACAGGGGTGGGCTAACTATGGCTACACCTTC
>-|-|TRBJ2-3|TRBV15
CATSRVGSMGTDTQYF
TGTGCCACCAGCAGAGTGGGCTCAATGGGCACAGATACGCAGTATTTT
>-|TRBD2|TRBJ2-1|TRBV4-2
CASSQRLAGGLNEQFF
TGTGCCAGCAGCCAACGACTAGCGGGGGGGCTGAATGAGCAGTTCTTC
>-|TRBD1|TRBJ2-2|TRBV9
CASSPLPVQGAGELFF
TGTGCCAGCAGCCCCCTCCCCGTACAGGGGGCCGGGGAGCTGTTTTTT
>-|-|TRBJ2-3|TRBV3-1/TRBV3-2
CASSLYVGAFTDTQYF
TGTGCCAGCAGCCTGTATGTCGGAGCTTTCACAGATACGCAGTATTTT
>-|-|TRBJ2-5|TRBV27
CASSFLSNGQAETQYF
TGTGCCAGCAGTTTCTTGAGTAATGGCCAGGCGGAGACCCAGTACTTC
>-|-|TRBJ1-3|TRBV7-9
CATYKTDSPGNTIYF
TGTGCCACTTATAAGACAGACAGCCCTGGAAACACCATATATTTT
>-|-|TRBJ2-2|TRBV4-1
CASSHSGKEHANTGELFF
TGCGCCAGCAGCCACTCGGGTAAAGAGCACGCGAACACCGGGGAGCTGTTTTTT